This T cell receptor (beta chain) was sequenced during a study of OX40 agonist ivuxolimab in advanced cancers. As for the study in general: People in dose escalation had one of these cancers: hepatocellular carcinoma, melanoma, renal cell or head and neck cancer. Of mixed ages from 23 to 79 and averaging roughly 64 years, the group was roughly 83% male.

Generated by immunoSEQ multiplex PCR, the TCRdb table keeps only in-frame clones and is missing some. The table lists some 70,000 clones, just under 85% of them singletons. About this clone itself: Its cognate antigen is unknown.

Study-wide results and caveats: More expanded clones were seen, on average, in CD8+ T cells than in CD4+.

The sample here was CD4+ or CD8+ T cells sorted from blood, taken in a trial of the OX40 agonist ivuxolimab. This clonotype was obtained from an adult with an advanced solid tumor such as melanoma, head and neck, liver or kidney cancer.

The CDR3 sequence: CASSADTRSSGNTIYF. The DNA of the CDR3 is TGCGCCAGCAGCGCTGACACCCGGAGCTCTGGAAACACCATATATTTT. The chain has TRBV5-1 and TRBJ1-3; D remains ambiguous. Per germline, CDR1 SGHRS and CDR2 YFSETQ. Trimming cost V 4 bases and J 0 bases, with 14 bases left between them. The CDR3 spans 16 residues.